The 22 T cell receptor beta chains listed next were all sequenced from one sample in a study of blood T cell repertoires in COVID-19. Repertoires were generated with immunoSEQ multiplex PCR, while TCRdb's copy carries only in-frame clones and drops some. The table has roughly 310,000 clones, around 89% seen once. The specimen was peripheral blood. The receptors shown here come from a woman aged 45-59 years with active or convalescent COVID-19.

The chain couples TRBV5-8 to TRBJ2-3; D might be TRBD2 (5 bases). V lost 3 bases and J lost 7, with 18 bases in between. Germline-derived CDR1 and CDR2 are SGHTS and YDEGEE. The CDR3 contains 15 residues. The CDR3 region has the DNA TGTGCCAGCAGCTCGAACGGGGAGTCTACCCATACGCAGTATTTT. Its protein product is CASSSNGESTHTQYF. The variable domain in full, completed from reference TRBV5-8 and TRBJ2-3, reads EAGVTQSPTHLIKTRGQQATLRCSPISGHTSVYWYQQALGLGLQFLLWYDEGEERNRGNFPPRFSGRQFPNYSSELNVNALELEDSALYLCASSSNGESTHTQYFGPGTRLTVL.

This rearrangement joins TRBV21-1 to TRBJ2-3; no check of the table's D call, TRBD2, against the DNA was made. TRBV21-1 is termed a pseudogene. This CDR3 is 18 amino acids long. This chain's CDR3 is CASRLSRAAGGPTDTQYF. For the CDR3, the DNA is TGTGCCAGCAGGTTAAGTCGTGCGGCGGGAGGGCCCACAGATACGCAGTATTTT.

In its sample, this clone was seen once. This rearrangement joins TRBV19 to TRBJ2-7, with 13 nucleotides matching TRBD2. The CDR3 is 15 amino acids. The germline V gene encodes CDR1 LNHDA and CDR2 SQIVND (reference sequence). Trimming took 6 bases from V and 5 from J; bases not matched to a gene: 7. CDR3 sequence (DNA): TGTGCCAGTAGGAACTCGGGACTAGCGGGAAACGAGCAGTACTTC. Encoded protein: CASRNSGLAGNEQYF.

This rearrangement joins TRBV30 to TRBJ1-3; no clear D gene. This CDR3 contains 13 residues. Germline V lookup: CDR1 GTSNPN, CDR2 SVGIG (reference sequence). V was pared by 4 bases and J by 0 bases, with 7 bases between. CDR3 nucleotides: TGTGCCTGGAATCGGGACTCTGGAAACACCATATATTTT. Amino acid sequence: CAWNRDSGNTIYF.

V gene TRBV13 combines with J gene TRBJ1-2; no clear D gene. The CDR3 runs to 12 residues. The germline V gene encodes CDR1 PRHDT and CDR2 FYEKMQ (reference sequence). V lost 5 bases and J lost 6, with 10 bases in between. The CDR3 bases are TGTGCCAGCAGCCTCGCCGCGGATGGCTACACCTTC. This translates into CASSLAADGYTF.

The DNA for the CDR3 is TGTGCCAGCAGTTACTCCCGACGGACACTCACTGAAGCTTTCTTT. Residues: CASSYSRRTLTEAFF. This rearrangement joins TRBV6-5 to TRBJ1-1; perhaps TRBD1 as D (5 bases). Germline V lookup: CDR1 MNHEY, CDR2 SVGAGI. This CDR3 contains 15 residues. V lost 0 bases to trimming and J lost 4 bases, with 12 bases between them.

Turning to this clone: Germline and junction disagree at one end, which may indicate a read error. This chain links TRBV12-3 or TRBV12-4 with TRBJ2-7; the match to TRBD1 covers 8 bases. The length of the CDR3 is 12 residues. As DNA, the CDR3 is TGTGCCAGCAGTTTCGGGGCCGACAGGGGTAGTTTC. This codes for CASSFGADRGSF.

This clone was counted a few times. The V and J genes are TRBV9 and TRBJ1-2; no clear D. Trimming pared 0 bases from V and 4 bases from J, leaving 10 bases between. The CDR3 has 14 amino acids. The V gene's germline CDR1 is SGDLS and CDR2 YYNGEE. CDR3 residues: CASSVANTIYGYTF. The CDR3 bases are TGTGCCAGCAGCGTAGCAAACACCATCTATGGCTACACCTTC.

The CDR3 region is CASSLQANTGELFF. The DNA for the CDR3 is TGTGCCAGCTCACTTCAGGCGAACACCGGGGAGCTGTTTTTT. The V and J genes are TRBV18 and TRBJ2-2; D uncertain. Germline loops: CDR1 KGHSH, CDR2 LQKENI. The CDR3 is 14 residues long. Trimming removed 4 bases at V and 0 bases at J, with 6 bases between.

The chain combines TRBV6-5 with TRBJ2-7; TRBD1 matches at 7 bases. This CDR3 has 14 amino acids. Germline CDR1 is MNHEY and CDR2 is SVGAGI. The V and J ends lost 8 bases and 1 base, in that order; junction bases with no gene match: 8. CDR3 sequence reads: CASRGTVLSYEQYF. As DNA, the CDR3 is TGTGCCAGCCGAGGGACAGTACTATCCTACGAGCAGTACTTC.

The chain employs TRBV7-2 and TRBJ1-5; D is undetermined. The CDR3 is 15 amino acids. CDR1 and CDR2 (germline): SGHTA, FQGNSA. The ends were cut back, 5 bases at V and 1 base at J, with 12 bases in the middle. The CDR3 sequence: CASSLKGGSNQPQHF. CDR3 coding DNA: TGTGCCAGCAGCCTCAAGGGAGGGAGCAATCAGCCCCAGCATTTT.

The V gene is TRBV24-1, the J gene TRBJ2-1, with TRBD2 matching 12 bases. The CDR3 totals 16 residues. The V segment lost 5 bases and the J segment 2 bases; nucleotides outside the gene matches: 3. Germline values: CDR1 KGHDR, CDR2 SFDVKD. CDR3 protein: CATSGGLAGTYNEQFF. CDR3 in DNA: TGTGCCACCAGTGGTGGACTAGCGGGGACCTACAATGAGCAGTTCTTC.

This clone showed up just a few times. The chain carries TRBV7-2 and TRBJ2-7; 7 bases match TRBD2. V was pared by 5 bases and J by 1 base, with 8 bases of the junction left unmatched. CDR1 SGHTA and CDR2 FQGNSA come from the germline V gene. This CDR3 is built from 15 residues. The CDR3 nucleotides read TGTGCCAGCAGCCCCAGCGGGGTGGGTTCCTACGAGCAGTACTTC. Its protein product is CASSPSGVGSYEQYF.

This clone was seen a single time. The chain combines TRBV9 with TRBJ2-7; 11 bases are a match to TRBD2. The CDR3 is 14 amino acids. Germline CDR1 and CDR2: SGDLS and YYNGEE. V lost 4 bases and J lost 4; bases outside the gene matches: 4. CDR3 sequence (DNA): TGTGCCAGCAGCCTACGGACTAGCGGGTACGAGCAGTACTTC. Translation gives CASSLRTSGYEQYF.

The rearrangement links TRBV30 to TRBJ1-2; D is possibly TRBD1 (5 bases). Germline V CDR1 and CDR2: GTSNPN, SVGIG (reference sequence). This CDR3 is built from 13 residues. With 1 base removed from V and 4 bases from J, the gap between germline ends came to 10 bases. CDR3 residues: CAWSGQGFYGYTF. As DNA, the CDR3 is TGTGCCTGGAGTGGGCAGGGCTTCTATGGCTACACCTTC.

The rearrangement links TRBV6-5 to TRBJ1-5, with D unclear. V was shortened by 7 bases and J by 7 bases, with 11 bases between the two germline ends. The CDR3 has 12 amino acids. Germline loops: CDR1 MNHEY, CDR2 SVGAGI. The CDR3 nucleotides read TGTGCCAGCAAGGAGGGTTTACAGCCCCAGCATTTT. This gives the protein CASKEGLQPQHF.

V is TRBV18 and J is TRBJ2-3; no clear D gene. This CDR3 region has 11 residues. Trimming pared 2 bases from V and 6 bases from J, leaving 3 bases between. Germline V gene lookup returns CDR1 KGHSH and CDR2 LQKENI. CDR3 sequence reads: CASSPGDTQYF. The CDR3 DNA is TGTGCCAGCTCACCAGGCGATACGCAGTATTTT.

The chain joins TRBV30 to TRBJ2-1, with 7 bases identical to TRBD2. Germline V gene data show CDR1 as GTSNPN and CDR2 as SVGIG (reference sequence). This CDR3 is built from 13 residues. V lost 0 bases to trimming and J lost 7 bases; unmatched junction nucleotides: 3. DNA of the CDR3: TGTGCCTGGAGTGTTCTCGGGGGGAATGAGCAGTTCTTC. Its protein is CAWSVLGGNEQFF.

This sequence joins TRBV18 and TRBJ2-2, with 8 nucleotides matching TRBD1. Germline CDR1 KGHSH, CDR2 LQKENI. V gave up 3 bases and J gave up 1 base; unmatched junction bases: 7. CDR3 length equals 17 residues. CDR3 in DNA: TGTGCCAGCTCACCGGTTCCGGGACAGGTGAACACCGGGGAGCTGTTTTTT. Its translation: CASSPVPGQVNTGELFF.

This clone appeared a single time. The J gene is TRBJ2-1, the V gene TRBV11-1, with 13 bases matching TRBD2. V lost 0 bases, J lost 8 bases, and 4 bases stayed unmatched. Germline V lookup: CDR1 SGHAT, CDR2 FQDESV (reference sequence). This CDR3 is 16 amino acids long. Here the CDR3 DNA reads TGTGCCAGCAGCTTAGCCGGACTAGCGGGAGTTCATGAGCAGTTCTTC. This translates into CASSLAGLAGVHEQFF.

This clone was observed once. The rearrangement links TRBV4-2 to TRBJ2-7; 7 bases are shared with TRBD2. CDR3 length: 16 amino acids. Germline V gene lookup returns CDR1 LGHNA and CDR2 YNFKEQ. V was clipped by 0 bases and J by 3 bases; unmatched bases: 8. The CDR3 nucleotides are TGTGCCAGCAGCCAAGATTTGGCTAGCGGTAACTACGAGCAGTACTTC. Translating it yields CASSQDLASGNYEQYF.

V and J are TRBV19 and TRBJ2-1; TRBD2 aligns across 7 bases. Germline-derived CDR1 and CDR2 are LNHDA and SQIVND (reference sequence). The CDR3 has 14 amino acids. J lost 7 bases, V lost 7 bases, and 10 bases had no gene match. CDR3 residues: CASKQAGVLNEQFF. The CDR3 nucleotides read TGTGCCAGTAAGCAGGCGGGAGTCTTAAATGAGCAGTTCTTC.